The subject of this entry is one T cell receptor (beta chain). Its antigen is not identified. This sample is drawn from a study of OX40 agonist ivuxolimab in advanced cancers. Background on the study: A mean age of around 60 years, range about 20 to 79, was recorded, and approximately 85% were male.

Profiled with immunoSEQ multiplex PCR; TCRdb holds only in-frame clones, not every one. The data show 50,000 to 70,000 clones, with about 90% seen just once and approximately 4.2% held by the top ten. Whole-study results and caveats: The investigators did not determine what antigen specificity the expanded peripheral T cells had. Some patients without response likewise showed low normalized clonal expansion.

The sample consisted of CD4+ or CD8+ T cells sorted from blood, taken in a trial of the OX40 agonist ivuxolimab. The clonotype was recovered from an adult with an advanced solid tumor such as melanoma, head and neck, liver or kidney cancer.

The CDR3 bases are TGTGCCAGCAGCTTAGGGACTAGCGACTACAATGAGCAGTTCTTC. This translates into CASSLGTSDYNEQFF. The gene calls are TRBV11-2 and TRBJ2-1; TRBD2 aligns across 9 bases. The CDR3 has 15 residues. The germline CDR1 and CDR2 sequences are SGHAT and FQNNGV. With 1 base clipped from V and 3 bases from J, the junction kept 1 base outside the gene matches.